Included here is one TCR beta chain sequence, with context. Repertoires were generated with immunoSEQ multiplex PCR, while TCRdb's copy carries only in-frame clones and drops some. The sample contains fewer than 300,000 clones, approximately 91% of which appear only once. CDR3 length equals 15 residues. Germline V lookup: CDR1 MNHEY, CDR2 SVGEGT. The ends were cut back, 4 bases at V and 3 bases at J, with 16 bases in the middle. Self-reported history from a screening survey and questionnaire set each donor's cohort. The sample belongs to a study of blood T cell repertoires in COVID-19. Study-wide context: Samples taken during acute and convalescent COVID-19 were collected in the United States, Italy and Spain. Nucleic acid was either cDNA or gDNA, and it came from T cells, B-cell-depleted T cells, or PBMCs.

The sequence was obtained from a woman aged 40 to 55 with acute COVID-19. The sequenced material came from PBMCs or T cells enriched from blood (not recorded which). The chain joins TRBV6-2 or TRBV6-3 to TRBJ2-7; D unclear. This chain's CDR3 is CASSSLAGRHYEQYF. CDR3 DNA: TGTGCCAGCAGTTCCCTTGCTGGGCGTCACTACGAGCAGTACTTC.